This TCR beta chain was obtained from a study of T cells in Graves' hyperthyroidism and ophthalmopathy. The TCR beta CDR3 regions underwent amplification using RNA transcripts as the source. TCR CDR3 underwent first-round RT-PCR with the HTBI primer set. Via MiXCR, TCRdb re-called the multiplex PCR reads, giving one row per CDR3 protein. Of some 700,000 distinct CDR3 sequences listed, around a sixth are singletons. The CDR3 spans 14 residues. Trimming pared 3 bases from V and 3 bases from J, leaving 9 bases between. Germline V gene data show CDR1 as MNHNS and CDR2 as SASEGT. Every diagnosis used clinical symptoms, serum thyroxine and TRAb, thyroid ultrasound and orbital computed tomography.

This chain uses TRBV6-1 with TRBJ2-1; TRBD1 might be the D (6 bases). Sequencing input: blood. The source of this sequence is a man in his fifties with Graves' hyperthyroidism. CDR3 residues: CASSEDSYYNEQFF. DNA of the CDR3: TGTGCCAGCAGTGAGGACAGCTACTACAATGAGCAGTTCTTC.